The T cell receptor (beta chain) under discussion was sequenced for a study of cytomegalovirus exposure and HLA in healthy donors. Overall study results and limits: Cytomegalovirus association was assigned to about 150 TCR beta chains. As a later analysis showed, a missense DCLRE1C variant was linked to trimming of TCR beta V- and J-genes.

The PCR used 60 Vbeta and 13 Jbeta primers. Produced via immunoSEQ multiplex PCR; TCRdb's table is partial and in-frame only. This sample has approximately 150,000 clones; 77% occur once, and the top ten carry roughly 7.3%. Turning to this clone: Its specificity is not known.

The germline CDR1 and CDR2 sequences are SGHRS and YFSETQ. With 3 bases clipped from V and 6 bases from J, the junction kept 8 bases outside the gene matches. This CDR3 is 17 amino acids long. What was sequenced was PBMCs. The clonotype was recovered from a male donor in good health and CMV-seropositive. The V call is TRBV5-1, the J call TRBJ2-2, with 13 bases aligning to TRBD2. The CDR3 protein is CASSWTSGGADAGELFF. The CDR3 bases are TGCGCCAGCAGCTGGACTAGCGGGGGCGCCGACGCCGGGGAGCTGTTTTTT.